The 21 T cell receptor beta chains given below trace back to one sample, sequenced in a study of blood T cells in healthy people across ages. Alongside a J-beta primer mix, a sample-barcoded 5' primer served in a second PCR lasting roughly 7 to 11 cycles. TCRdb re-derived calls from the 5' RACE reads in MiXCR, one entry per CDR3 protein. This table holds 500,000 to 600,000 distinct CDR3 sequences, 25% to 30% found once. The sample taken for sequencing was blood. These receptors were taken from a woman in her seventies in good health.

CDR3 in amino acids: CASSPGTVSNYGYTF. The CDR3 DNA reads TGCGCCAGCAGCCCCGGGACGGTCTCTAACTATGGCTACACCTTC. J is TRBJ1-2 and V is TRBV5-1; D is perhaps TRBD1 (5 bases). The CDR3 has 15 amino acids. V lost 4 bases and J lost 0, with 13 bases in between. Germline V gene lookup returns CDR1 SGHRS and CDR2 YFSETQ.

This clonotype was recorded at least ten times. CDR3 sequence (DNA): TGTGCCAGCAGCTCGCAGGGTTCCTCCTACAATGAGCAGTTCTTC. It specifies CASSSQGSSYNEQFF. This chain uses TRBV7-6 with TRBJ2-1; a possible D gene is TRBD1 (5 bases). CDR1 is SGHVS and CDR2 is FNYEAQ in the germline V gene. CDR3 length: 15 amino acids. V was shortened by 4 bases and J by 0 bases, with 10 bases between the two germline ends.

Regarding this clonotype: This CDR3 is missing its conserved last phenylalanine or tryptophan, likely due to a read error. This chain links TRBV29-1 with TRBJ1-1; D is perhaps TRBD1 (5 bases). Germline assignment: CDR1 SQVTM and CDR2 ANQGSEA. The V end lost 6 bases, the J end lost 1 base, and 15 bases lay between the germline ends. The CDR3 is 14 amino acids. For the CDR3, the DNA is TGCAGCGTGGGACGGCGAGGGACGAACACTGAAGCTTTCATT. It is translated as CSVGRRGTNTEAFI.

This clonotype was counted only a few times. For the CDR3, the DNA is TGCAGTGCTAGGCCTACTAGCGGCAGCACAGATACGCAGTATTTT. It specifies CSARPTSGSTDTQYF. The V gene is TRBV20-1, the J gene TRBJ2-3; 8 bases map to TRBD2. V shed 3 bases and J 0 bases; nucleotides not matched to a gene: 5. The CDR3 contains 15 residues. The germline V gene has CDR1 DFQATT and CDR2 SNEGSKA (reference sequence).

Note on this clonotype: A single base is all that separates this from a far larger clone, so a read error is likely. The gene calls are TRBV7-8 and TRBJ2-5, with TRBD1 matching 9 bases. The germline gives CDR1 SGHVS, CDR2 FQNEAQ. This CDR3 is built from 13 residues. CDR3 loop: CASSLTGGETKYF. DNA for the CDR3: TGTGCCAGCAGCCTGACAGGGGGAGAGACCAAGTACTTC.

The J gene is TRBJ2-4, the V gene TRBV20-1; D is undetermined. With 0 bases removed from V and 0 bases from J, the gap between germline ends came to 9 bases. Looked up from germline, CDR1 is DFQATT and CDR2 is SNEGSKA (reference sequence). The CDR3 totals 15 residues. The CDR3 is CSAREQGLAKNIQYF. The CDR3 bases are TGCAGTGCTAGAGAACAAGGGCTAGCCAAAAACATTCAGTACTTC.

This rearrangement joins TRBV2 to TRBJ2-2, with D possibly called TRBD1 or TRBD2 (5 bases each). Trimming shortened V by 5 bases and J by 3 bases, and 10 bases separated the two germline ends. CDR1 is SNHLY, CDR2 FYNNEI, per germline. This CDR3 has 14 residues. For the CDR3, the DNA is TGTGCCAGCAGTCGCGAGGGGTACACCGGGGAGCTGTTTTTT. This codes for CASSREGYTGELFF.

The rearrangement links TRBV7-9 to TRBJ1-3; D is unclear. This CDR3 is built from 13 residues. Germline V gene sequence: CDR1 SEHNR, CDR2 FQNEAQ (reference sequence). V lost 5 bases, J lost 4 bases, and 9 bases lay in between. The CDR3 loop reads CASSTEQGNTIYF. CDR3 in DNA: TGTGCCAGCAGCACAGAACAAGGAAACACCATATATTTT.

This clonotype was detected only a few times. The CDR3 region is CASSAGGSGTGELFF. The CDR3 nucleotides read TGTGCCAGCAGCGCGGGGGGGTCGGGCACCGGGGAGCTGTTTTTT. The rearrangement uses TRBV28 and TRBJ2-2; the match to TRBD2 covers 9 bases. This CDR3 region has 15 residues. In germline, CDR1 is MDHEN, CDR2 SYDVKM. Trimming removed 6 bases from V and 4 bases from J; junction bases left unmatched: 6.

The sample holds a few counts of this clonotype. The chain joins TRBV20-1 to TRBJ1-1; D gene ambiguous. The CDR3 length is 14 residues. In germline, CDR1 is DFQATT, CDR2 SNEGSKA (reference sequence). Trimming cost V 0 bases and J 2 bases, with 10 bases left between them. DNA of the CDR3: TGCAGTGCTAGAGATTCCCGGGTAAACACTGAAGCTTTCTTT. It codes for CSARDSRVNTEAFF.

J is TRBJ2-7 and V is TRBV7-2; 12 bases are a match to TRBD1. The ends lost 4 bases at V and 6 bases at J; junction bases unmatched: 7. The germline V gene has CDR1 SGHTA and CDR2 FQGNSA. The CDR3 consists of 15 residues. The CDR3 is CASSSQGQGAREQYF. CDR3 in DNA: TGTGCCAGCAGCTCGCAGGGACAGGGGGCCCGCGAGCAGTACTTC.

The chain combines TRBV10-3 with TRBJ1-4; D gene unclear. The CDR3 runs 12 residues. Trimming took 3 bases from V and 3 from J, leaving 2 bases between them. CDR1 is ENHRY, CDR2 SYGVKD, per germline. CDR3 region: CAISEPNEKLFF. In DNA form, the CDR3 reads TGTGCCATCAGTGAACCTAATGAAAAACTGTTTTTT.

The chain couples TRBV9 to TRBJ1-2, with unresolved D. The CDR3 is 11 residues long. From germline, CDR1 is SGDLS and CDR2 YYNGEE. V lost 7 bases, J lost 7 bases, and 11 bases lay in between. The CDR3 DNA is TGTGCCAGCGGGGAAGTTGGTGGCTACACCTTC. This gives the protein CASGEVGGYTF. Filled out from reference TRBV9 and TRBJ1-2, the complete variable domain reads DSGVTQTPKHLITATGQRVTLRCSPRSGDLSVYWYQQSLDQGLQFLIQYYNGEERAKGNILERFSAQQFPDLHSELNLSSLELGDSALYFCASGEVGGYTFGSGTRLTVV.

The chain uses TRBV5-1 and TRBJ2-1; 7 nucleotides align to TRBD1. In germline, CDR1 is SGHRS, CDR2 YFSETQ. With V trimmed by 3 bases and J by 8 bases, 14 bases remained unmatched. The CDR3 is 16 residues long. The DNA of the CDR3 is TGCGCCAGCAGCTCTCGGACAGGTCCCCCTTCGGATGAGCAGTTCTTC. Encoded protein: CASSSRTGPPSDEQFF.

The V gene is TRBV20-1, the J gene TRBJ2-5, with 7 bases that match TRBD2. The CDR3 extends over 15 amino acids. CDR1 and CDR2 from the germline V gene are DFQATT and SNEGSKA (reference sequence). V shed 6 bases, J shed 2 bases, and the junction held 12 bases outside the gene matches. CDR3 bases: TGCAGTGCCGTAGGACGGCCTAGCGGACAAGAGACCCAGTACTTC. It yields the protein CSAVGRPSGQETQYF.

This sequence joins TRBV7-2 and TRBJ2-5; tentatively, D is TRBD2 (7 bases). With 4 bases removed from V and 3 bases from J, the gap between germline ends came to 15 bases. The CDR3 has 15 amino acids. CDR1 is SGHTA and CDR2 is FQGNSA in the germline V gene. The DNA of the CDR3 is TGTGCCAGCAGCTCTAAGAGGGGGGGCGAAGAGACCCAGTACTTC. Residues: CASSSKRGGEETQYF.

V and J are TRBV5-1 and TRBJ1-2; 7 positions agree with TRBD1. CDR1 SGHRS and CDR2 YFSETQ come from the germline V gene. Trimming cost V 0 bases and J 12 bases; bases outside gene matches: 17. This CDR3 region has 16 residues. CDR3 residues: CASSLAQRGQGGLNTF. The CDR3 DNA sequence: TGCGCCAGCAGCTTGGCCCAAAGGGGACAAGGGGGCCTAAACACCTTC.

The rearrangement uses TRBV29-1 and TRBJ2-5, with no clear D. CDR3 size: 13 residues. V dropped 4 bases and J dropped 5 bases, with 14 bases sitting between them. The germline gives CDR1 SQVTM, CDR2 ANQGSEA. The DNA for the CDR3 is TGCAGCGTTGCCCTAAATCCCGGGGAGACCCAGTACTTC. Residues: CSVALNPGETQYF.

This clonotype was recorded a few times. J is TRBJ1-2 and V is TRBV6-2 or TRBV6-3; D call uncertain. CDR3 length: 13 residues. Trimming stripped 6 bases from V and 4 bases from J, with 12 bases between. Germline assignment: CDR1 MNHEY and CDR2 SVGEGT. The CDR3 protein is CASRPDPSYGYTF. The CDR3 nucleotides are TGTGCCAGCAGACCCGACCCGAGCTATGGCTACACCTTC.

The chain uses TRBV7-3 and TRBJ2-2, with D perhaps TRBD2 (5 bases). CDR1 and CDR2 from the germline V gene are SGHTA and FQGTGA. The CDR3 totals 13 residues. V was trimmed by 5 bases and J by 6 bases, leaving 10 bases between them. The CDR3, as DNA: TGTGCCAGCAGCCCCCCGGGGTCCGGGGAGCTGTTTTTT. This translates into CASSPPGSGELFF.

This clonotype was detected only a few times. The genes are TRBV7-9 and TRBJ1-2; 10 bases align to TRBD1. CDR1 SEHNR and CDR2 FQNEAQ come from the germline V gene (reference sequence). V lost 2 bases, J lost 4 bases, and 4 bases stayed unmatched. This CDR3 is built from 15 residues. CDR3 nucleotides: TGTGCCAGCAGCTTACGGGACAGGGGAACCTATGGCTACACCTTC. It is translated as CASSLRDRGTYGYTF.